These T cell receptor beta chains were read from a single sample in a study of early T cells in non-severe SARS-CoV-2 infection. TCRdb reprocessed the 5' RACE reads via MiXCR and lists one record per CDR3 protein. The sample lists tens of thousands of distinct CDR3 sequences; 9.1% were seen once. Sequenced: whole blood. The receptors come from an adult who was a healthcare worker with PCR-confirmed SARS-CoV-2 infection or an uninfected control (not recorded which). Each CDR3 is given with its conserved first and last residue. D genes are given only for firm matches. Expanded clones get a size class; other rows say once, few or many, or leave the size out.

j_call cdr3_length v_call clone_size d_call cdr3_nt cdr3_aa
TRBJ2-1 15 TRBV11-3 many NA TGTGCCAGCAGCTTACGTCTAGCAGAGTACAATGAGCAGTTCTTC CASSLRLAEYNEQFF
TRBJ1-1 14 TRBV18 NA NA TGTGCCAGCTCCCCGGGGGGATCGAACACTGAAGCTTTCTTT CASSPGGSNTEAFF
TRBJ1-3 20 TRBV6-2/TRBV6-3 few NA TGTGCCAGCAGTTCCTACTCCTACATGACCGATCCCAGCTCTGGAAACACCATATATTTT CASSSYSYMTDPSSGNTIYF
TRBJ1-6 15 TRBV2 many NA TGTGCCAGCCTTTTGTACCAGGGAACAAATTCACCCCTCCACTTT CASLLYQGTNSPLHF
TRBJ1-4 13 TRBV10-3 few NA TGTGCCATCAGTGAGGGTACTAATGAAAAACTGTTTTTT CAISEGTNEKLFF
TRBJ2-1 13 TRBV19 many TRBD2 TGTGCCAGTAGTACGGGGGGGGGCGATGAGCAGTTCTTC CASSTGGGDEQFF
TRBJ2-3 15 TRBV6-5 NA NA TGTGCCAGCAGTCCCGGGACACACGGGACAGATACGCAGTATTTT CASSPGTHGTDTQYF
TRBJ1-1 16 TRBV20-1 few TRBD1 TGCAGTGCTAGAGACTCACCGGGACAGCTGAACACTGAAGCTTTCTTT CSARDSPGQLNTEAFF
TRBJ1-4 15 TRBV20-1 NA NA TGCAGTGCTAGAGTCTCGACAGCAACTAATGAAAAACTGTTTTTT CSARVSTATNEKLFF
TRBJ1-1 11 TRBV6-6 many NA TGTGCCAGCAGTCCCTCCCGGGGGGCTTTCTTT CASSPSRGAFF
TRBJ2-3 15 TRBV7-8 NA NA TGTGCCAGCAGCTCTCTACTCCAGGGCACAGATACGCAGTATTTT CASSSLLQGTDTQYF
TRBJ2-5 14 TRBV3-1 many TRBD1 TGTGCCAGCACCGGACAGGGGTGGCAAGAGACCCAGTACTTC CASTGQGWQETQYF
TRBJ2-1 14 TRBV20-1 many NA TGCAGTGCCCCGATTCCCCTAACATACAATGAGCAGTTCTTC CSAPIPLTYNEQFF
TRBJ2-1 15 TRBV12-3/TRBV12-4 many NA TGTGCCAGCAGAGATCCGGGCTACTCATGGGATGAGCAGTTCTTC CASRDPGYSWDEQFF
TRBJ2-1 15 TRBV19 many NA TGTGCCAGTACCTTGACCCCTTGGGGTTACAATGAGCAGTTCTTC CASTLTPWGYNEQFF
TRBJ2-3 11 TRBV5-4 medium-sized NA TGTGCCAGCAGTTTGGGTGATACGCAGTATTTT CASSLGDTQYF
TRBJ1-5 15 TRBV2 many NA TGTGCCAGCAGTGAAACGTTGGGGGGCGGTCAGCCCCAGCATTTT CASSETLGGGQPQHF
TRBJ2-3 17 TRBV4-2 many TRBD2 TGTGCCAGCAGCCAAGGGCTAGCGGGGGGGAGCACAGATACGCAGTATTTT CASSQGLAGGSTDTQYF
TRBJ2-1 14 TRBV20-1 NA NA TGCAGTGCACCCCTCGATAGCGGAAACAATGAGCAGTTCTTC CSAPLDSGNNEQFF
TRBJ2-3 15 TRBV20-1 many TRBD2 TGCAGTGCTAGATACCCGGGGGGGCGCACAGATACGCAGTATTTT CSARYPGGRTDTQYF